These 9 T cell receptor beta chains came from one sample sequenced in a study of T-cell reconstitution after alpha-beta-depleted transplantation in children. Preparing the TCRbeta library involved the use of unique molecular identifiers. TCRdb independently ran MiXCR on the PCR reads; one entry per CDR3 protein. This table holds 450,000 to 600,000 distinct CDR3 sequences, about 31% found once. The material sequenced was PBMCs from the stem cell graft donor, taken from the stem cell graft. The source of these receptors is a human donor who donated a stem cell graft to a child with aplastic anemia.

The gene calls are TRBV6-2 or TRBV6-3 and TRBJ2-2; tentatively, D is TRBD1 (6 bases). CDR1 and CDR2 from the germline V gene are MNHEY and SVGEGT. The CDR3 extends over 12 amino acids. V lost 6 bases and J 6 bases, leaving 8 bases between the germline ends. The CDR3: CASSRQAGELFF. In DNA, the CDR3 is TGTGCCAGCAGCCGACAGGCCGGGGAGCTGTTTTTT.

The J gene is TRBJ1-5, the V gene TRBV6-2 or TRBV6-3; 7 nucleotides line up with TRBD1. Trimming cost V 2 bases and J 9 bases; bases outside gene matches: 10. The V gene's germline CDR1 is MNHEY and CDR2 SVGEGT. The CDR3 loop spans 15 amino acids. The CDR3 sequence is CASSYRDSVLGPQHF. The CDR3 nucleotides read TGTGCCAGCAGTTACCGGGACAGCGTTCTAGGGCCCCAGCATTTT.

The V call is TRBV27, the J call TRBJ2-1, with TRBD2 as a possible D gene (5 bases). The germline CDR1 and CDR2 sequences are MNHEY and SMNVEV (reference sequence). V was shortened by 7 bases and J by 5 bases, with 18 bases between the two germline ends. This CDR3 contains 15 residues. CDR3 nucleotides: TGTGCCAGCACCCTACTAGGGTCAGAGGACAATGAGCAGTTCTTC. Translating gives CASTLLGSEDNEQFF.

This chain joins TRBV20-1 and TRBJ1-5, with D perhaps TRBD1 (5 bases). The CDR3 length is 13 residues. The V end lost 6 bases, the J end lost 2 bases, and 11 bases lay between the germline ends. In germline, CDR1 is DFQATT, CDR2 SNEGSKA (reference sequence). In nucleotides, the CDR3 is TGCAGTGCCTCACAGGATGGCAATCAGCCCCAGCATTTT. It is translated as CSASQDGNQPQHF.

In this sample, this clonotype turned up a few times. For the CDR3, the DNA is TGCGCCAGCAGCGCAGGACTAGCGGGGCCCTACGAGCAGTACGTC. Its translation is CASSAGLAGPYEQYV. The rearrangement uses TRBV5-1 and TRBJ2-7, with 12 bases fitting TRBD2. CDR3 length equals 15 residues. The trim removed 4 bases at V and 2 bases at J, leaving 4 bases unmatched. CDR1 is SGHRS, CDR2 YFSETQ, per germline.

CDR3 residues: CASSHLGQGNYEQYF. The DNA of the CDR3 is TGTGCCAGCAGCCACCTTGGACAGGGTAACTACGAGCAGTACTTC. The V call is TRBV7-9, the J call TRBJ2-7; 8 bases match TRBD1. The CDR3 sequence is 15 residues long. Germline CDR1 SEHNR, CDR2 FQNEAQ (reference sequence). After removal of 5 bases from V and 3 bases from J, the junction contained 9 bases not matched to a gene.

This clonotype was detected only a few times. The chain is built from TRBV7-2 and TRBJ2-3, with TRBD2 matching 7 bases. The trim removed 5 bases at V and 8 bases at J, leaving 16 bases unmatched. CDR3 size: 16 residues. The V gene's germline CDR1 is SGHTA and CDR2 FQGNSA. The CDR3 sequence: CASSPVGGGSQATQYF. CDR3 sequence (DNA): TGTGCCAGCAGCCCGGTGGGAGGCGGGAGTCAAGCTACGCAGTATTTT. Filled out from reference TRBV7-2 and TRBJ2-3, the complete variable domain reads GAGVSQSPSNKVTEKGKDVELRCDPISGHTALYWYRQSLGQGLEFLIYFQGNSAPDKSGLPSDRFSAERTGGSVSTLTIQRTQQEDSAVYLCASSPVGGGSQATQYFGPGTRLTVL.

V gene TRBV29-1 combines with J gene TRBJ2-2; the D gene is possibly TRBD1 (6 bases). Germline CDR1 is SQVTM and CDR2 is ANQGSEA. With 6 bases removed from V and 0 bases from J, the gap between germline ends came to 11 bases. CDR3 length equals 14 residues. The CDR3 nucleotides read TGCAGCGTCCGGACAGATCCGAACACCGGGGAGCTGTTTTTT. Translated: CSVRTDPNTGELFF.

The chain carries TRBV11-2 and TRBJ1-6; 8 nucleotides agree with TRBD1. CDR3 size: 15 residues. The V and J ends lost 0 bases and 10 bases, in that order; junction bases with no gene match: 5. CDR1 and CDR2 (germline): SGHAT, FQNNGV. In DNA, the CDR3 is TGTGCCAGCAGCTTAGAGACAGGGGCGGGCTCACCCCTCCACTTT. It codes for CASSLETGAGSPLHF.